This T cell receptor beta chain was found in a study of blood T cell repertoires in COVID-19. For the study at large: Acute-phase and convalescent COVID-19 samples originated in the United States, Italy and Spain. Sources were T cells, B-cell-depleted T cells, or PBMCs; the material itself was cDNA or gDNA.

In the original workflow: Scientists estimated how many nucleated cells there were by amplifying reference gene primers. Profiling relied on immunoSEQ multiplex PCR, and the TCRdb table lists in-frame clones only, not all of them. V and J calls and clone size are copied from that table; D and trimming were computed from the DNA. The sample lists fewer than 250,000 clones; 75% to 85% were seen once. Sequencing was performed on peripheral blood. This receptor was identified in a woman in her 70s with acute or convalescent COVID-19.

The CDR3 loop is CASRPSGSTGNTIYF. As DNA, the CDR3 is TGTGCCAGCAGACCCTCCGGGAGTACTGGAAACACCATATATTTT. The gene calls are TRBV3-1 (or the pseudogene TRBV3-2) and TRBJ1-3; the D is unclear. The germline V gene has CDR1 LGHDT and CDR2 YNNKEL (reference sequence). The CDR3 length is 15 residues. V lost 6 bases, J lost 2 bases, and 14 bases lay in between.